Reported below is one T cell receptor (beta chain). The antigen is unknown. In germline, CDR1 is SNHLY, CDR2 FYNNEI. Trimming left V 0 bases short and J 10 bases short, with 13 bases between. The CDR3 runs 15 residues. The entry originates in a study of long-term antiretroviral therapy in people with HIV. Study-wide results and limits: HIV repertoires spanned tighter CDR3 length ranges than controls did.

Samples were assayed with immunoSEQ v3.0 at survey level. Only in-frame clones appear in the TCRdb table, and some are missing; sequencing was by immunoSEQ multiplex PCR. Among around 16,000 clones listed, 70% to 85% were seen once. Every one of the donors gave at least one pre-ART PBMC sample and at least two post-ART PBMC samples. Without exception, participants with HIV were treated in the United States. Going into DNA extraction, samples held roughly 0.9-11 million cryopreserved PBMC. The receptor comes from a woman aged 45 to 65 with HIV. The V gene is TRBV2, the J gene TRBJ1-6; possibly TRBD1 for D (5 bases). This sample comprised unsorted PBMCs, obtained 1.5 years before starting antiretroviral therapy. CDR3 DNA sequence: TGTGCCAGCAGTGAAGCATGGGGGGTAAGCTCACCCCTCCACTTT. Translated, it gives CASSEAWGVSSPLHF.